One and the same sample provided the 10 T cell receptor beta chains below, sequenced in a study of cytomegalovirus exposure and HLA in healthy donors. PCR amplification relied on 60 Vbeta primers (plus 13 Jbeta primers). The method was immunoSEQ multiplex PCR; TCRdb's version includes in-frame clones alone and lacks a portion of them. Among around 200,000 clones listed, approximately 79% were seen once. The sequenced material came from PBMCs. Receptor source: a man aged 45-65 years in good health and CMV-seronegative.

J is TRBJ1-4 and V is TRBV28; 10 bases are a match to TRBD1. The CDR3 spans 14 residues. CDR1 is MDHEN, CDR2 SYDVKM, per germline. V was clipped by 8 bases and J by 7 bases; unmatched bases: 7. In DNA, the CDR3 is TGTGCCAGCGGTAGGGGGACAGGGGCTGAAAAACTGTTTTTT. Its protein is CASGRGTGAEKLFF.

This rearrangement joins TRBV15 to TRBJ2-1; D may be TRBD2 (6 bases). CDR1 and CDR2 (germline): LNHNV, YYDKDF (reference sequence). Trimming pared 6 bases from V and 4 bases from J, leaving 19 bases between. The CDR3 loop spans 16 amino acids. The CDR3 nucleotides are TGTGCCACCAGTCCCTCGGGGGACTCCTTTTACAATGAGCAGTTCTTC. It translates to CATSPSGDSFYNEQFF.

The chain combines TRBV28 with TRBJ2-5; D is ambiguous. From germline, CDR1 is MDHEN and CDR2 SYDVKM. The CDR3 loop spans 13 amino acids. Trimming removed 3 bases from V and 11 bases from J, with 16 bases in between. The CDR3 sequence: CASSFLYTVEQYF. CDR3 in DNA: TGTGCCAGCAGTTTTTTGTACACCGTGGAGCAGTACTTC.

CDR3 amino acids: CASSLVQGARYEQYF. As DNA, the CDR3 is TGTGCCAGCAGCTTAGTCCAGGGGGCCAGATACGAGCAGTACTTC. V is TRBV7-9 and J is TRBJ2-7, with 8 bases that match TRBD1. Germline loops: CDR1 SEHNR, CDR2 FQNEAQ (reference sequence). The CDR3 is made up of 15 amino acids. After removal of 1 base from V and 4 bases from J, the junction contained 6 bases not matched to a gene.

This clone is a singleton in its sample. The chain recombines TRBV12-5 with TRBJ2-7; D remains unclear. Trimming left V 6 bases short and J 4 bases short, with 13 bases between. The CDR3 runs to 13 residues. Germline V gives CDR1 LGHNT, CDR2 FRNRAP. CDR3 bases: TGTGCTAGTGGATTTGAGTACAGTTACGAGCAGTACTTC. Translation: CASGFEYSYEQYF.

CDR3 bases: TGTGCCAGCAGACGGACAGGGGACCAAGAGACCCAGTACTTC. Its translation is CASRRTGDQETQYF. The genes are TRBV6-5 and TRBJ2-5, with 9 bases fitting TRBD1. The CDR3 length is 14 residues. The V gene end was trimmed by 6 bases and the J gene end by 0 bases; junction bases not matched to a gene: 2. Germline-derived CDR1 and CDR2 are MNHEY and SVGAGI.

The rearrangement links TRBV18 to TRBJ2-3; TRBD2 matches at 7 bases. This CDR3 has 15 residues. Germline V gene sequence: CDR1 KGHSH, CDR2 LQKENI. J gave up 3 bases and V 2 bases, and 5 bases lay outside the gene matches. Written as DNA, the CDR3 is TGTGCCAGCTCACCAGGGCTAGCGGTAACAGATACGCAGTATTTT. It is translated as CASSPGLAVTDTQYF.

This chain connects TRBV18 to TRBJ2-3, with 8 bases matching TRBD1. Unmatched junction bases numbered 5, after V lost 3 bases and J lost 3 bases. Germline V gene lookup returns CDR1 KGHSH and CDR2 LQKENI. This CDR3 is 15 amino acids long. The CDR3 DNA reads TGTGCCAGCTCACCCCAGGGGGCCGTAACAGATACGCAGTATTTT. It specifies CASSPQGAVTDTQYF.

V and J are TRBV28 and TRBJ2-1; D gene uncertain. V lost 5 bases and J lost 7, with 12 bases in between. The CDR3 runs to 13 residues. Germline V CDR1 and CDR2: MDHEN, SYDVKM. The CDR3 region is CASSGPLRNEQFF. CDR3 nucleotide sequence: TGTGCCAGCAGTGGGCCTCTTAGAAATGAGCAGTTCTTC.

The chain employs TRBV6-1 and TRBJ2-1; 8 bases line up with TRBD1. CDR1 and CDR2 (germline): MNHNS, SASEGT. V lost 4 bases and J lost 3; bases outside the gene matches: 17. The CDR3 spans 19 residues. The CDR3: CASSGRTGGHSGGYNEQFF. DNA of the CDR3: TGTGCCAGCAGTGGACGTACAGGGGGGCATTCTGGAGGCTACAATGAGCAGTTCTTC.